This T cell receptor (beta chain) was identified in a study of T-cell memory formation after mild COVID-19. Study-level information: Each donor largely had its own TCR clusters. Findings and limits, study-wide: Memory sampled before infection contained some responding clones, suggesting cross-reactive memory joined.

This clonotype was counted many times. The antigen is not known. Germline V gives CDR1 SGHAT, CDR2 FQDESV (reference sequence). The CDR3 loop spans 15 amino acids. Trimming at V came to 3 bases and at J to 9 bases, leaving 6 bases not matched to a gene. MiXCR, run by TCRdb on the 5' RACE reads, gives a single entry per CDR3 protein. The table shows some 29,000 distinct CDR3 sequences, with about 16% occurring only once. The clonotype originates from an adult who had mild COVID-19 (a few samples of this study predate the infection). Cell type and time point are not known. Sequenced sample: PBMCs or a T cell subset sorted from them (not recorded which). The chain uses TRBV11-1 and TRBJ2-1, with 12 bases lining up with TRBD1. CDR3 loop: CASSLGTGGRGEQFF. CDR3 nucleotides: TGTGCCAGCAGCTTGGGGACAGGGGGCCGCGGTGAGCAGTTCTTC.